These 4 T cell receptor beta chains share one sample of origin, sequenced in a study of T cell responses to AZD1222 COVID-19 vaccine. Profiling relied on immunoSEQ multiplex PCR, and the TCRdb table lists in-frame clones only, not all of them. The sample shows over 150,000 clones, around nine tenths of them seen only once. The starting material was peripheral blood, obtained on day 0 of AZD1222 vaccination. Receptors originate from an adult in good health.

This sequence joins TRBV12-3 or TRBV12-4 and TRBJ1-1; no clear D gene. The V end was cut by 7 bases, the J end by 11 bases, with 17 bases between. CDR3 length equals 12 residues. CDR3 DNA sequence: TGTGCCAGCACTAGGGAGGGTCCGGGGGCTTTCTTT. It encodes CASTREGPGAFF.

This clone has only a few counts. The chain combines TRBV7-9 with TRBJ1-2; possibly TRBD1 for D (5 bases). The CDR3 spans 13 residues. Trimming took 5 bases from V and 5 from J, leaving 12 bases between them. CDR1 is SEHNR and CDR2 is FQNEAQ in the germline V gene (reference sequence). The CDR3 sequence is CASSENEGYGYTF. The CDR3 DNA reads TGTGCCAGCAGCGAAAATGAGGGGTATGGCTACACCTTC.

J is TRBJ1-2 and V is TRBV27, with D possibly matching TRBD1 (5 bases). Looked up from germline, CDR1 is MNHEY and CDR2 is SMNVEV (reference sequence). Deletions cut 0 bases from V and 4 bases from J, with 12 bases between. The CDR3 spans 15 residues. CDR3 amino acids: CASSLSLGDRYGYTF. The CDR3 region has the DNA TGTGCCAGCAGTTTATCCTTAGGGGATCGCTATGGCTACACCTTC.

This sequence joins TRBV27 and TRBJ2-7, with 10 bases that match TRBD1. The trim removed 4 bases at V and 0 bases at J, leaving 6 bases unmatched. The CDR3 runs 16 residues. Germline lookup yields CDR1 MNHEY and CDR2 SMNVEV (reference sequence). The CDR3 DNA follows: TGTGCCAGCAGTTCACGACAGGGGGCAGTCTCCTACGAGCAGTACTTC. This gives the protein CASSSRQGAVSYEQYF.